Below are 9 T cell receptor beta chains sequenced from a single sample in a study of T cells after yellow fever vaccination. TCRdb reprocessed the 5' RACE reads via MiXCR and lists one record per CDR3 protein. This table has 200,000 to 300,000 distinct CDR3 sequences, around 6.7% appearing once. The sample was CD4+ T cells sorted from PBMCs, taken on the day of the yellow fever booster vaccination. These TCRs come from a man aged 25-40 years who received the YFV17D yellow fever vaccine.

Only a few counts were recorded for this clonotype. The rearrangement joins TRBV7-2 to TRBJ2-7, with TRBD2 identical over 14 bases. Germline CDR1 is SGHTA and CDR2 is FQGNSA. The CDR3 has 17 amino acids. Losses at the gene ends were 5 bases for V and 8 bases for J; bases not matched to a gene: 14. The CDR3 region is CASSLGVFGLAGGKQYF. The CDR3 DNA sequence: TGTGCCAGCAGCCTAGGGGTGTTTGGACTAGCGGGAGGAAAGCAGTACTTC.

Ten or more counts support this clonotype. This rearrangement joins TRBV6-1 to TRBJ1-2; no clear D gene. V was cut by 4 bases and J by 7 bases, with 7 bases left in between. The CDR3 extends over 11 amino acids. CDR1 is MNHNS, CDR2 SASEGT, per germline. The CDR3 DNA follows: TGTGCCAGCAGTGTAGGGTTTGGCTACACCTTC. Its protein product is CASSVGFGYTF.

This clonotype appeared many times. This chain joins TRBV18 and TRBJ2-2; 9 bases are a match to TRBD1. The CDR3 covers 14 residues. The V and J ends lost 1 base and 9 bases, in that order; junction bases with no gene match: 3. Germline V CDR1 and CDR2: KGHSH, LQKENI. CDR3 sequence reads: CASSPLDRGRELFF. The CDR3 DNA follows: TGTGCCAGCTCACCACTGGACAGGGGCCGGGAGCTGTTTTTT.

Many counts were recorded for this clonotype. The rearrangement uses TRBV20-1 and TRBJ2-7; TRBD1 might be the D (5 bases). The CDR3 length is 13 residues. Germline-derived CDR1 and CDR2 are DFQATT and SNEGSKA (reference sequence). V was pared by 6 bases and J by 7 bases, with 19 bases between. The CDR3 sequence is CSAHRTPGGEQYF. The CDR3 DNA reads as TGCAGTGCCCACAGGACCCCGGGTGGAGAGCAGTACTTC.

This clonotype was recorded many times. The chain links TRBV5-6 to TRBJ2-7, with D hard to call. This CDR3 contains 14 residues. Germline V CDR1 and CDR2: SGHDT, YYEEEE. V was trimmed by 1 base and J by 0 bases, leaving 8 bases between them. In DNA form, the CDR3 reads TGTGCCAGCAGCTTGAGGTACAGCTCCTACGAGCAGTACTTC. This encodes CASSLRYSSYEQYF.

This sequence joins TRBV4-3 and TRBJ2-7, with D perhaps TRBD1 (5 bases). The V end was cut by 3 bases, the J end by 3 bases, with 21 bases between. The CDR3 is 17 amino acids. Per the germline V gene, CDR1 is LGHNA and CDR2 is YSLEER. The CDR3 bases are TGCGCCAGCAGCCAGCCCCTTCTAGAGGTGGACAACTACGAGCAGTACTTC. Its protein is CASSQPLLEVDNYEQYF.

V usage is TRBV10-3 and J usage is TRBJ1-2; the D is unclear. The CDR3 runs to 14 residues. V was shortened by 0 bases and J by 6 bases, with 11 bases between the two germline ends. Germline assignment: CDR1 ENHRY and CDR2 SYGVKD. CDR3 sequence reads: CAISESQNSNGYTF. The CDR3 coding sequence is TGTGCCATCAGTGAGTCGCAGAATAGCAATGGCTACACCTTC.

This clonotype showed up many times. This chain links TRBV7-3 with TRBJ2-1; possibly TRBD2 for D (5 bases). V lost 3 bases, J lost 3 bases, and 6 bases lay in between. Germline CDR1 SGHTA, CDR2 FQGTGA. The CDR3 covers 13 residues. Written as DNA, the CDR3 is TGTGCCAGCAGCTTTACTAGCTACAATGAGCAGTTCTTC. Its translation: CASSFTSYNEQFF.

This clonotype was counted ten times or more. V gene TRBV7-6 combines with J gene TRBJ2-1; 9 bases are a match to TRBD2. This CDR3 contains 16 residues. Germline CDR1 reads SGHVS; CDR2 reads FNYEAQ. V trimming: 5 bases; J trimming: 4 bases; junction bases outside the gene matches: 9. The CDR3 bases are TGTGCCAGCAGCCCTGTTGGCGGGAGGGCTTACAATGAGCAGTTCTTC. Amino acid sequence: CASSPVGGRAYNEQFF.